Described below is a single T cell receptor beta chain sequence and its context. There is no known antigen for this receptor. Per-base quality was not reported, and no clone a single base away is much larger than it. There are 13 amino acids in the CDR3, from cysteine to phenylalanine inclusive. Here the CDR3 DNA is all that survives: 39 bases in frame from base 1. The germline V gene encodes CDR1 MNHNS and CDR2 SASEGT. This sample is part of a study of cytomegalovirus exposure and HLA in healthy donors (dated by TCRdb to the late 2010s). About the full investigation: According to a later analysis, the 100 to 150 validation repertoires were produced on the same platform as the 666 repertoires of the first cohort. A separate validation cohort of 100 to 150 different subjects was used in addition to the 666-subject first cohort. The study combined high-throughput TCR immunosequencing, statistical association of individual TCRs with disease status, and machine learning to predict cytomegalovirus infection status. The study aimed to test whether signatures of past pathogen exposure could be identified by cataloging public T cell receptors.

The investigation overall reported the following: While some public TCRs were present in many individuals, most TCR sequences turned up only very rarely across donors. All 120 repertoires were used to score co-occurrence in the validation cohort in a later analysis, because that analysis had no HLA typing for the cohort. The study listed 164 TCR beta chains as associated with cytomegalovirus. A later analysis found that TCRs clustered in the first cohort also tended to co-occur in the 120 validation repertoires, with just under 95% of cluster scores above 0. In vitro tests confirmed that a few of the cytomegalovirus-associated TCR beta chains recognize cytomegalovirus antigens. It was suggested by the authors that the approach could potentially be generalized to other disease states and immunological phenotypes. Cytomegalovirus status was reported to be diagnosed by the classifier with high specificity and sensitivity in both the original and validation cohorts.

The donors were included in the validation cohort of roughly 130 subjects, a group kept apart from the approximately 670-subject first cohort. The protocol used for the library was the immunoSEQ multiplex PCR assay. For the original study's pipeline: A statistical classification framework was built to diagnose cytomegalovirus status from the catalog of TCR beta chain sequences. TCRdb obtained this table from immuneACCESS and retained in-frame rearrangements with V and J assigned. These tables miss some clones; where compared with another copy, unresolved V genes account for less than half of the shortfall, and the remainder is unexplained. V and J calls and clone size are given by that table; D and trimming were obtained from the DNA. This sample is represented by 300,000 to 350,000 clones; over 75% of them were singletons. More than 0.95% of the sample comes from the top ten.

The chain is made from TRBV6-1 and TRBJ1-5; the D gene is perhaps TRBD1, from 6 matching bases. The TCR comes from a young man in good health and CMV-seronegative. Sample: PBMCs. The sequenced DNA is TGTGCAGGGGGGGGGCCCCTCAATCAGCCCCAGCATTTT. It specifies CAGGGPLNQPQHF.